This passage covers 4 T cell receptor beta chains from one sample sequenced in a study of T-cell reconstitution after alpha-beta-depleted transplantation in children. Using unique molecular identifiers, the investigators prepared the TCRbeta library. One entry per CDR3 protein results from TCRdb running MiXCR on the PCR reads. The sample has around 500,000 distinct CDR3 sequences, 20% to 25% seen once. The material sequenced was PBMCs, mostly from graft donor cells, taken 360 days after TCRalphabeta/CD19-depleted stem cell transplant. These receptors all come from a boy under two years old who had a stem cell transplant for acute myeloid leukemia, so the T cells may come from the graft donor.

V is TRBV12-3 or TRBV12-4 and J is TRBJ2-3; possibly TRBD1 or TRBD2 for D (6 bases each). The CDR3 has 19 residues. The germline V and J ends were trimmed by 2 bases and 0 bases, with 21 bases remaining between them. The CDR3 DNA follows: TGTGCCAGCAGTTTAACCTCGGGGGCGAATAGGGTGAGCACAGATACGCAGTATTTT. Protein sequence: CASSLTSGANRVSTDTQYF.

There are many counts of this clonotype. V usage is TRBV5-1 and J usage is TRBJ2-7, with D tentatively TRBD1 or TRBD2 (6 bases each). CDR1 SGHRS and CDR2 YFSETQ come from the germline V gene. The CDR3 covers 14 residues. Trimming left V 0 bases short and J 4 bases short, with 11 bases between. The CDR3 nucleotides read TGCGCCAGCAGCTTGGAGGGGGACTCATACGAGCAGTACGTC. It codes for CASSLEGDSYEQYV.

This clonotype came up a few times. The chain has TRBV29-1 and TRBJ1-2; D is unresolved. CDR1 is SQVTM and CDR2 is ANQGSEA in the germline V gene. This CDR3 is 12 amino acids long. Trimming stripped 0 bases from V and 5 bases from J, with 7 bases between. The CDR3 sequence: CSVEERGYGYTF. DNA for the CDR3: TGCAGCGTTGAAGAACGAGGGTATGGCTACACCTTC.

The rearrangement links TRBV14 to TRBJ2-2; D gene unclear. This CDR3 has 13 amino acids. Germline values: CDR1 SGHDN, CDR2 FVKESK. The ends were cut back, 3 bases at V and 3 bases at J, with 5 bases in the middle. DNA for the CDR3: TGTGCCAGCAGCCAGCTATACACCGGGGAGCTGTTTTTT. It specifies CASSQLYTGELFF.